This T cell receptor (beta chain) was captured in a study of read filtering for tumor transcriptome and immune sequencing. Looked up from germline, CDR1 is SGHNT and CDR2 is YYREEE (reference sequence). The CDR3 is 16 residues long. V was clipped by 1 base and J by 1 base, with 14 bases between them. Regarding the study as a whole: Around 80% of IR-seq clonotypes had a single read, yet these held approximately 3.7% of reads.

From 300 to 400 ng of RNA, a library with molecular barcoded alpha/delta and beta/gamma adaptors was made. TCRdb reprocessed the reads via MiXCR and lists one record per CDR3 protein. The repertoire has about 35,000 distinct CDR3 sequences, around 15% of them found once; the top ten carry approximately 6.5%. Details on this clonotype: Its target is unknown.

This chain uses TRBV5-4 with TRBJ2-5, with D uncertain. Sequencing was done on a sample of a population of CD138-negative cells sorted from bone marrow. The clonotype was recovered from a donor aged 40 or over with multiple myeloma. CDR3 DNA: TGTGCCAGCAGCTTGTCTTCTAGTAGAATCCAAGAGACCCAGTACTTC. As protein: CASSLSSSRIQETQYF.